These T cell receptor beta chains were read from a single sample in a study of human versus mouse CDR3 diversity and MHC coevolution. The repertoire was sequenced with immunoSEQ multiplex PCR; TCRdb's copy has only in-frame clones and lacks some. The repertoire holds 86,000 or so clones, with 90% to 95% as singletons. The sequenced sample was naive CD4+ T cells from blood. The receptors derive from a person between 25 and 69 years old in good health. Each CDR3 is given with its conserved first and last residue. The D gene is left open where the match is weak. Some rows have no size entry. The others give once, few or many, or a class for an expanded clone.

j_call v_call clone_size d_call cdr3_nt cdr3_aa
TRBJ2-1 TRBV20-1 - TRBD1 TGCAGTGCCCGGACAGGGGGTCGGCAGTTCTTC CSARTGGRQFF
TRBJ2-6 TRBV28 - - TGTGCCAGCAGTTGGGCATTCGCAGACCTGCCGGGGGCCAACGTCCTGACTTTC CASSWAFADLPGANVLTF
TRBJ2-2 TRBV7-2 once - TGTGCCAGCAGCTTTAATAGTCTGAACACCGGGGAGCTGTTTTTT CASSFNSLNTGELFF
TRBJ2-3 TRBV6-6 - TRBD1 TGTGCCAGCACACCTCCGGGACAGGGGACAGATACGCAGTATTTT CASTPPGQGTDTQYF
TRBJ1-2 TRBV7-3 - - TGTGCCAGCAGCTTAGGCGGCGGGGTTGGCTACACCTTC CASSLGGGVGYTF
TRBJ1-2 TRBV27 once TRBD1 TGTGCCAGCCGACCATGGGGACAGGGTGGTGGCTACACCTTC CASRPWGQGGGYTF
TRBJ1-2 TRBV28 - TRBD1 TGTGCCAGCAGTTTATACCCAGGGGGCATCGATGGCTACACCTTC CASSLYPGGIDGYTF
TRBJ2-3 TRBV6-4 - TRBD2 TGTGCCAGCAGTCCCCTAGCGGGGGGGCCGGATACGCAGTATTTT CASSPLAGGPDTQYF
TRBJ2-7 TRBV7-2 - TRBD1 TGTGCCAGCAGCTTAAAGGGGGCGAGGGAGCAGTACTTC CASSLKGAREQYF
TRBJ2-7 TRBV6-5 - TRBD2 TGTGCCAGCAGTTCCGGTAGGGGCGGGGGGACCTACGAGCAGTACTTC CASSSGRGGGTYEQYF
TRBJ2-7 TRBV7-8 - TRBD1 TGTGCCAGCAGCTCCGACAGGGTCTCTCACGAGCAGTACTTC CASSSDRVSHEQYF
TRBJ1-1 TRBV7-2 - - TGTGCCAGCAGCTTCTCCCGCACTGAAGCTTTCTTT CASSFSRTEAFF
TRBJ2-7 TRBV5-1 - TRBD2 TGCGCCAGCAGCCCCGGGGGGGTGATCCCTTACGAGCAGTACTTC CASSPGGVIPYEQYF
TRBJ1-1 TRBV9 once - TGTGCCAGCAGCGCAGGACAGTACACTGAAGCTTTCTTT CASSAGQYTEAFF
TRBJ2-1 TRBV4-2 - TRBD2 TGTGCCAGCAGCCAAGGCGGGAGTACCCTCTACAATGAGCAGTTCTTC CASSQGGSTLYNEQFF
TRBJ2-3 TRBV5-1 - TRBD2 TGCGCCAGCAGCCCGGGACTAGCGGGGGGTGGGACAGATACGCAGTATTTT CASSPGLAGGGTDTQYF
TRBJ1-3 TRBV11-2 - - TGTGCCAGCAGCTTAGATGGCGGGCCGAACTCTGGAAACACCATATATTTT CASSLDGGPNSGNTIYF
TRBJ2-3 TRBV7-3 - - TGTGCCAGCAGCCCTAGCGGCACAGATACGCAGTATTTT CASSPSGTDTQYF
TRBJ2-3 TRBV29-1 once TRBD2 TGCAGCGTTGAAACCCAAAAACTAGCGGGAGGTGGCGATACGCAGTATTTT CSVETQKLAGGGDTQYF
TRBJ2-5 TRBV7-7 once TRBD2 TGTGCTAGCAGCTTAGTCGGGGGGGCCAAAGAGACCCAGTACTTC CASSLVGGAKETQYF
TRBJ2-5 TRBV28 - - TGTGCCAGCAGTTCGAGGGGGAGGGGGGAGACCCAGTACTTC CASSSRGRGETQYF
TRBJ2-1 TRBV19 - - TGTGCCAGTAGTACCTATACCTCTAGTGGGAGACCCAATGAGCAGTTCTTC CASSTYTSSGRPNEQFF
TRBJ1-1 TRBV18 - - TGTGCCAGCTCCTCGGGACAGAACACTGAAGCTTTCTTT CASSSGQNTEAFF
TRBJ1-1 TRBV18 - - TGTGCCAGCTCCCCGAACAGGGTATGGGAGACTGAAGCTTTCTTT CASSPNRVWETEAFF
TRBJ2-7 TRBV7-9 - TRBD1 TGTGCCAGCAGCTTTGACAGGGTTTCCTACGAGCAGTACTTC CASSFDRVSYEQYF
TRBJ1-6 TRBV11-2 - - TGTGCCAGCAGCTCCTCGGTTAGCTCCTATAATTCACCCCTCCACTTT CASSSSVSSYNSPLHF
TRBJ1-6 TRBV6-6 - - TGTGCCCACCAGGGAGGGCTGCGAAATTCACCCCTCCACTTT CAHQGGLRNSPLHF